The entry below gives a single TCR beta chain sequence along with its context. This clonotype was recorded a few times. The antigen this receptor binds is unknown. Per-nucleotide qualities are absent, and no much larger clonotype sits a single base away. Via the germline V gene (reference sequence), CDR1 is PRHDT and CDR2 FYEKMQ. Inclusive of the bounding cysteine and phenylalanine, the CDR3 is 14 residues long. Just the 42-base CDR3 DNA is kept, in frame starting at base 1. These data come from a study of blood T cells in healthy people across ages (dated by TCRdb to 2014 to 2015). In the study overall: In model experiments, template switching captured about one uniquely barcoded TCR beta cDNA molecule for every two T cells. Using deep sequencing normalized with unique cDNA molecular identifiers, the study measured how TCR beta repertoire diversity changes with age. Using the same blood draw, the study looked at two additional independent replicas of 1 million unique cDNA reads for two donors, one aged 18 to 30 and the other aged 80 or older. Donors were grouped into four age groups: young (average 16 years), middle-aged (39), aged (around 62) and long-lived (less than 85). The research as a whole found: Observed TCR beta diversity per million T cells fell roughly linearly with age, and a significant reduction was already apparent by age roughly 40. Estimates of total diversity based on one million sequenced T cells were regarded as lower bounds and as underestimates. Observed TCR beta diversity correlated strongly with the percentage of naive T cells measured by flow cytometry. The long-lived group showed more naive CD4+ T cells, fewer expanded clones and increased TCR diversity than the aged group, suggesting age selection. Donor CMV infection status was unknown, potentially confounding age-related changes in expanded clonotypes. Conclusive comparison of naive and antigen-experienced compartments was prevented by the profiling of bulk unsorted PBMCs.

The roughly 39 donors, aged roughly 6 to 100 years, were systemically healthy Caucasian individuals from Russia. About 9.8 milliliters of peripheral blood were drawn from each donor into EDTA-treated Vacutainer tubes. Ficoll-Paque density-gradient centrifugation was used to isolate PBMCs, with at least 7 million obtained per sample. Total RNA was extracted from PBMCs with Trizol reagent, with at least 6 micrograms obtained per sample. The percentages of naive CD45RAhigh/CD27high T cells were determined by flow cytometry on a PBMC aliquot from every donor. Library construction relied on 5' RACE. Instrument used: Illumina HiSeq 2500. The second PCR ran for about 6 to 11 cycles and used a J-beta primer mix along with a sample-barcoded 5' primer. Each TCR beta cDNA molecule received a unique molecular identifier from a template-switch 5' adaptor carrying 12 random nucleotides. Each sample yielded at least 2.5 million CDR3-containing paired-end reads. The Mint cDNA synthesis kit, primed by a TRBC-specific oligonucleotide, was used to synthesize first-strand cDNA from all RNA. Following uracil-DNA glycosylase treatment, a first 18-cycle PCR with universal primers M1SS and BC2_uni_R was performed on all cDNA. Per the authors' processing: Normalization of each sample was performed by random selection of 1 million high-quality reads, each carrying a distinct molecular identifier. Reads sharing molecular identifiers were discarded rather than binned into consensus sequences. MiTCR, run with a Q25 quality threshold and the strictest error-elimination algorithm, handled CDR3 identification, clonotype clustering and error correction. A nonparametric unseen species model with Euler transformation was used to estimate lower-bound total TCR beta diversity. TCRdb cleaned the public reads at Q25 with fastp, built clones with MiXCR and kept in-frame beta chains. Records with the same CDR3 protein are collapsed into one entry carrying the most frequent genes and DNA. TCRdb, not the authors, supplied the V and J calls. The sample profile shows about 570,000 distinct CDR3 sequences; about 27% of them were found once. The ten largest account for 3% to 4% of the sample.

These data were also filed under a second study, of T cells of mothers and their children. Looking at the second paper: Nine systemically healthy Caucasian individuals served as donors, namely three mothers together with their six children. cDNA synthesis consumed the entire amount of extracted RNA, loaded at roughly 1.5 ug RNA in each 15 ul reaction. In the second PCR, sample barcodes and 2-4 random nucleotides were introduced via the M1S primer. Each mother yielded over 10 million TCR beta CDR3 reads and each child 3 million to 3.5 million reads. In both related and unrelated pairs, thymic selection shapes the output of TCR recombination in a similar way, with inherited differences having only a minor effect. Normalized repertoire overlap was always found to be slightly, but never significantly, higher in related mother-child pairs than in unrelated mother-child pairs. Persistent microchimeric T cell clones were not detected, at a sensitivity of about 100 clones per million clonotypes. In the study, deep NGS was used to compare the TCR beta repertoires of mothers and children, and features distinguishing related mother-child pairs from unrelated individuals were sought. Mothers averaged roughly 40 +/- 4 years of age and children averaged approximately 12 +/- 4 years. After adapter ligation with NEBNext reagents, the libraries were sequenced on Illumina HiSeq 2000 with 100+100 nt paired-end reads. To avoid cross-contamination, the mother libraries and the child libraries were prepared a month apart and sequenced in separate runs. For each donor, somewhere between roughly 450,000 and 2,000,000 distinct TCR beta clonotypes were identified. Naive TCR beta clonotypes were estimated from low-frequency clonotypes matched to each donor's FACS-determined naive share, without sorting.

Sample: blood. The receptor chain draws on TRBV13 and TRBJ2-5; the D gene is perhaps TRBD1 or TRBD2, each of them matching over 6 bases. Gene TRBJ2-7 matches the end of the DNA better, so the J call may be wrong. The sequence was obtained from a boy younger than 10 in good health. The nucleotides are TGTGCCAGCAGCCAGGATAGGGGGGCCTACGAGCAGTACTTC. This yields the protein CASSQDRGAYEQYF.